A single sample gave rise to the 14 T cell receptor beta chains below, sequenced in a study of shared clonotypes between healthy human individuals. The table came from immunoSEQ multiplex PCR; TCRdb's copy has only in-frame clones and leaves some out. The table records approximately 1,000,000 clones, about four fifths of them present only once. The specimen was memory CD4+ T cells from PBMCs. Stated subset: CD45RA-negative fraction. Receptors originate from a man younger than 30 in good health. Some clones in this sample may be carry-over from other donors' samples.

The chain employs TRBV7-8 and TRBJ2-5; 7 nucleotides match TRBD1. Germline V CDR1 and CDR2: SGHVS, FQNEAQ. CDR3 size: 17 residues. V was pared by 5 bases and J by 0 bases, with 12 bases of the junction left unmatched. The DNA of the CDR3 is TGTGCCAGCAGCCGAGGAATTTCGACAGGGTACCAAGAGACCCAGTACTTC. It translates to CASSRGISTGYQETQYF.

This chain connects TRBV14 to TRBJ2-1, with 12 bases fitting TRBD2. The CDR3 spans 17 residues. CDR1 and CDR2 (germline): SGHDN, FVKESK. The V and J ends lost 4 bases and 4 bases, in that order; junction bases with no gene match: 8. In DNA, the CDR3 is TGTGCCAGCAGCCTCTCCCGGACTAGCGGGGCTTACAATGAGCAGTTCTTC. As protein: CASSLSRTSGAYNEQFF.

The gene calls are TRBV7-8 and TRBJ2-7; TRBD1 matches 9 bases. Germline V lookup: CDR1 SGHVS, CDR2 FQNEAQ. V was pared by 6 bases and J by 0 bases, with 3 bases of the junction left unmatched. The CDR3 totals 14 residues. CDR3 residues: CASRVQGASYEQYF. CDR3 sequence (DNA): TGTGCCAGCAGGGTACAGGGGGCCTCCTACGAGCAGTACTTC. Full variable domain (remainder filled in from reference TRBV7-8 and TRBJ2-7): GAGVSQSPRYKVAKRGQDVALRCDPISGHVSLFWYQQALGQGPEFLTYFQNEAQLDKSGLPSDRFFAERPEGSVSTLKIQRTQQEDSAVYLCASRVQGASYEQYFGPGTRLTVT.

V usage is TRBV28 and J usage is TRBJ2-6, with TRBD2 as a possible D gene (6 bases). The CDR3 runs to 17 residues. In germline, CDR1 is MDHEN, CDR2 SYDVKM. The V gene lost 2 bases and the J gene lost 0 bases, with 11 bases spanning the gap. The CDR3 DNA is TGTGCCAGCAGTTTAGGCGGGATCCTCTCTGGGGCCAACGTCCTGACTTTC. Residues: CASSLGGILSGANVLTF.

This rearrangement joins TRBV5-5 to TRBJ2-3; D might be TRBD1 (5 bases). The CDR3 sequence is 14 residues long. Trimming took 4 bases from V and 4 from J, leaving 13 bases between them. Germline lookup yields CDR1 SGHKS and CDR2 YYEKEE (reference sequence). The CDR3 loop reads CASSDPKGADTQYF. The CDR3 bases are TGTGCCAGCAGCGATCCGAAAGGGGCAGATACGCAGTATTTT.

The CDR3 reads CASRDQSSSGNTIYF. The DNA for the CDR3 is TGTGCCAGCAGAGACCAAAGCAGCTCTGGAAACACCATATATTTT. V usage is TRBV2 and J usage is TRBJ1-3, with no clear D. In germline, CDR1 is SNHLY, CDR2 FYNNEI. Between the trimmed V and J ends, which lost 6 bases and 0 bases, there was a span of 12 bases. This CDR3 is built from 15 residues.

CDR3 protein: CASSQDGQRGAQYF. The CDR3 region has the DNA TGCGCCAGCAGCCAAGATGGGCAGCGGGGCGCGCAGTATTTT. The rearrangement links TRBV4-3 to TRBJ2-3, with 7 bases aligning to TRBD2. Germline CDR1 and CDR2: LGHNA and YSLEER. Losses at the gene ends were 0 bases for V and 10 bases for J; bases not matched to a gene: 7. The CDR3 is 14 residues long.

The chain has TRBV28 and TRBJ2-1; D remains unclear. V lost 3 bases, J lost 6 bases, and 9 bases lay in between. CDR1 and CDR2 (germline): MDHEN, SYDVKM. The CDR3 is 13 amino acids. Here the CDR3 DNA reads TGTGCCAGCAGTTTGCTTGAACCCAATGAGCAGTTCTTC. Its protein product is CASSLLEPNEQFF.

The rearrangement links TRBV11-1 to TRBJ2-5; possibly TRBD1 for D (6 bases). Between the trimmed V and J ends, which lost 4 bases and 2 bases, there was a span of 11 bases. The length of the CDR3 is 14 residues. Germline loops: CDR1 SGHAT, CDR2 FQDESV (reference sequence). CDR3 loop: CASSYDRSQETQYF. CDR3 coding DNA: TGTGCCAGCAGCTACGACAGGAGTCAAGAGACCCAGTACTTC.

The chain links TRBV2 to TRBJ1-1; D perhaps matches TRBD1 (6 bases). This CDR3 comprises 12 residues. The germline V and J ends were trimmed by 5 bases and 6 bases, with 10 bases remaining between them. Germline loops: CDR1 SNHLY, CDR2 FYNNEI. The CDR3 sequence is CASSTGWAEAFF. The CDR3 DNA is TGTGCCAGCAGTACAGGGTGGGCTGAAGCTTTCTTT.

The chain employs TRBV5-1 and TRBJ2-2; weak D call: TRBD2 (5 bases). Germline values: CDR1 SGHRS, CDR2 YFSETQ. V lost 3 bases to trimming and J lost 2 bases, with 11 bases between them. The CDR3 sequence is 15 residues long. Here the CDR3 reads CASSSREPNTGELFF. CDR3 bases: TGCGCCAGCAGCTCCCGGGAACCCAACACCGGGGAGCTGTTTTTT.

With regard to this clone: This sample includes further DNA sequences coding for the same CDR3. V and J are TRBV5-1 and TRBJ2-3, with 12 bases lining up with TRBD2. In germline, CDR1 is SGHRS, CDR2 YFSETQ. This CDR3 has 16 residues. J gave up 3 bases and V 3 bases, and 5 bases lay outside the gene matches. DNA of the CDR3: TGCGCCAGCAGCTACAGACTAGCGGGAGCTACAGATACGCAGTATTTT. Translated: CASSYRLAGATDTQYF.

The genes are TRBV7-2 and TRBJ1-2, with D perhaps TRBD1 (5 bases). This CDR3 spans 14 amino acids. V lost 3 bases to trimming and J lost 5 bases, with 13 bases between them. Germline CDR1 reads SGHTA; CDR2 reads FQGNSA. The CDR3 DNA sequence: TGTGCCAGCAGCTTGGGCAGGGACCTTTATGGCTACACCTTC. Its protein is CASSLGRDLYGYTF.

CDR3 sequence reads: CASSQDIGAGNEKLFF. The CDR3 bases are TGCGCCAGCAGCCAAGATATAGGGGCGGGAAATGAAAAACTGTTTTTT. V usage is TRBV4-3 and J usage is TRBJ1-4, with D tentatively TRBD1 (5 bases). This CDR3 contains 16 residues. Germline V gene sequence: CDR1 LGHNA, CDR2 YSLEER. The germline V and J ends were trimmed by 0 bases and 5 bases, with 13 bases remaining between them.